The clone carrying this TCR beta chain occurred many times. Its antigen is not identified. Trimming took 0 bases from V and 0 from J, leaving 10 bases between them. Germline V gene lookup returns CDR1 DFQATT and CDR2 SNEGSKA (reference sequence). This CDR3 has 15 amino acids. These data come from a study of T-cell reconstitution after alpha-beta-depleted transplantation in children. Study-wide results and limits: At day 60, the high TCRbeta diversity found in some patients originated from recipient T cells and thymic progenitors that had survived. A year had passed since transplant, and T-cell counts and diversity by then came mostly from newly produced T cells. Several hundred graft clones that had expanded were reportedly the source of alpha-beta T cells about two months after transplant.

For TCRbeta, the library was prepared with unique molecular identifiers. TCRdb fed the PCR reads into MiXCR, producing one record per CDR3 protein. This table holds about 280,000 distinct CDR3 sequences, 11% found once. Sequencing was performed on peripheral blood, taken 180 days after TCRalphabeta/CD19-depleted stem cell transplant. The origin of this receptor is a male patient aged 2-15 years who had a stem cell transplant for chronic granulomatous disease, so the T cells may come from the graft donor. This chain connects TRBV20-1 to TRBJ2-3, with D tentatively TRBD1 (5 bases). The CDR3: CSARDGAESTDTQYF. The CDR3 DNA sequence: TGCAGTGCTAGAGATGGGGCTGAGAGCACAGATACGCAGTATTTT.